This record concerns one T cell receptor beta chain sequence. Its target is not known. These data are taken from a study of T cell responses to AZD1222 COVID-19 vaccine. General observations from the study: Females outnumbered males among donors, who were mostly white British; clonal diversity was possibly underestimated. CD4 TCRs covered the whole spike, strongest at regions 160-218 and 743-854.

Here immunoSEQ multiplex PCR was the method, and the copy in TCRdb shows in-frame clones only, minus some. In the table there are around 160,000 clones, 94% of which are singletons. The receptor's source is an adult in good health. The specimen comprised peripheral blood, sampled on day 0 of AZD1222 vaccination.

For the CDR3, the DNA is TGCAGCGTTGACGGACAGGGCGTCCCCCACACAGATACGCAGTATTTT. Translation: CSVDGQGVPHTDTQYF. The chain links TRBV29-1 to TRBJ2-3, with 8 bases identical to TRBD1. CDR1 SQVTM and CDR2 ANQGSEA come from the germline V gene. This CDR3 is 16 amino acids long. The V segment lost 3 bases and the J segment 2 bases; nucleotides outside the gene matches: 10.